Shown below are 2 T cell receptor beta chains from a single sample sequenced in a study of blood T cell repertoires in COVID-19. Data came from immunoSEQ multiplex PCR; TCRdb stores just in-frame clones and leaves some out. The sample has some 100,000 clones, under 90% seen once. What was sequenced was peripheral blood. These TCRs come from a woman between 45 and 65 years old with acute or convalescent COVID-19.

The chain is built from TRBV12-5 and TRBJ2-4, with TRBD2 as a possible D gene (6 bases). Per the germline V gene, CDR1 is LGHNT and CDR2 is FRNRAP. With 6 bases removed from V and 0 bases from J, the gap between germline ends came to 21 bases. The CDR3 consists of 18 residues. As DNA, the CDR3 is TGTGCTAGTGGCCTCTCTCCCAGGGCGGGGTTAGCCAAAAACATTCAGTACTTC. Amino acid sequence: CASGLSPRAGLAKNIQYF.

The chain has TRBV7-3 and TRBJ1-6; D is undetermined. The CDR3 has 13 residues. Per the germline V gene, CDR1 is SGHTA and CDR2 is FQGTGA. V was trimmed by 1 base and J by 7 bases, leaving 5 bases between them. The CDR3 nucleotides are TGTGCCAGCAGCTTAATTCCGAATTCACCCCTCCACTTT. Amino acids: CASSLIPNSPLHF. Using reference TRBV7-3 and TRBJ1-6 for the parts outside the CDR3, the full variable domain is GAGVSQTPSNKVTEKGKYVELRCDPISGHTALYWYRQSLGQGPEFLIYFQGTGAADDSGLPNDRFFAVRPEGSVSTLKIQRTERGDSAVYLCASSLIPNSPLHFGNGTRLTVT.